Below, one TCR beta chain is given with its context. During its preparation, the TCRbeta library received unique molecular identifiers. One entry per CDR3 protein, called by TCRdb with MiXCR from the PCR reads. The sample lists under 250,000 distinct CDR3 sequences; under 30% were seen once. The data stem from a study of T-cell reconstitution after alpha-beta-depleted transplantation in children. V lost 5 bases to trimming and J lost 2 bases; unmatched junction nucleotides: 7. The germline V gene encodes CDR1 LNHNV and CDR2 YYDKDF (reference sequence). There are 15 residues in the CDR3. Sequenced material: PBMCs, mostly from graft donor cells, taken 360 days after TCRalphabeta/CD19-depleted stem cell transplant. The clonotype originates from a female patient aged 2 to 10 who had a stem cell transplant for congenital amegakaryocytic thrombocytopenia, so the T cells may come from the graft donor. This chain connects TRBV15 to TRBJ2-7, with 9 nucleotides matching TRBD2. The CDR3 DNA reads as TGTGCCACCAGCCCGGGAGCGGGAGGTGCCTACGAGCAGTACTTC. Translation: CATSPGAGGAYEQYF.